The clone carrying this T cell receptor beta chain was observed at least ten times. Its target is unknown. The CDR3 has 13 residues. Germline CDR1 and CDR2: LGHNA and YSLEER. V lost 0 bases and J lost 8, with 9 bases in between. The data originate from a study of CD8+CD57+ T cells in acquired aplastic anemia. General study findings and limits: Statistical testing detected no significant gap in CD8+ Simpson's diversity between patients and controls.

Both TCR beta VDJ combination and CDR3 sequence profiling were carried out. Genomic DNA was the template for this profiling. TCRdb redid the calling of the reads with MiXCR, one entry per CDR3 protein. The repertoire consists of 35,000 to 40,000 distinct CDR3 sequences, with 76% occurring once and the leading ten covering under 25%. The clonotype was recovered from a human donor in good health, serving as a control. The chain combines TRBV4-3 with TRBJ2-3; tentatively, D is TRBD2 (5 bases). Specimen: sorted CD4+, CD8+, or CD8+CD57+ T cells (not recorded which) from PBMCs. CDR3 coding DNA: TGCGCCAGCAGCCAAGATACCGGAGGTACGCAGTATTTT. Residues: CASSQDTGGTQYF.